This T cell receptor (beta chain) appears in the sequencing data of a study of T cells in localized non-small cell lung cancer. The germline V gene encodes CDR1 LNHDA and CDR2 SQIVND (reference sequence). CDR3 length: 14 amino acids. The V gene lost 1 base and the J gene lost 5 bases, with 8 bases spanning the gap. As regards this clone: Antigen: not known.

Study-level points and caveats: A median of approximately 60 of the top 100 tumor clones appeared in adjacent lung, which was paired and uninvolved. Density of T cells in blood, when higher, went with longer overall survival.

Assay used: immunoSEQ multiplex PCR; TCRdb lists only in-frame clones, some missing. Altogether tens of thousands of clones are present, approximately 80% being singletons, with the ten largest covering nearly 9.5%. Sequences were derived from peripheral blood, sampled before any cancer treatment. This chain connects TRBV19 to TRBJ2-2; D unresolved. The receptor was derived from a female donor older than 55 with stage I lung adenocarcinoma. DNA for the CDR3: TGTGCCAGTAGTATAGTCATGGGAACCGGGGAGCTGTTTTTT. It codes for CASSIVMGTGELFF.